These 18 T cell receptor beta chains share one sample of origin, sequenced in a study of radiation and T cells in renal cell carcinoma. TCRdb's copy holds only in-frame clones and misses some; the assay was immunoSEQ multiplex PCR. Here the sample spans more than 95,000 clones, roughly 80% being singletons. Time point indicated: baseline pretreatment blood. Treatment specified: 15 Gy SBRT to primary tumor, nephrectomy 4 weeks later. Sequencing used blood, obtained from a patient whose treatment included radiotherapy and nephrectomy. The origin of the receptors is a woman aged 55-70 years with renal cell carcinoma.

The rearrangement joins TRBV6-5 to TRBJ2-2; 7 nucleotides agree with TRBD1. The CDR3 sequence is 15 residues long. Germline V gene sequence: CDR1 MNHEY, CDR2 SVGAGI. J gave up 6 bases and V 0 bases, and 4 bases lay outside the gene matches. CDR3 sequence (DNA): TGTGCCAGCAGTTACTCCCAGGGGGTTGCCGGGGAGCTGTTTTTT. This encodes CASSYSQGVAGELFF.

CDR3 DNA: TGTGCCAGTGGGAAGGACAGAGACCTCCAAGAGACCCAGTACTTC. Protein sequence: CASGKDRDLQETQYF. The V gene is TRBV2, the J gene TRBJ2-5; possible D gene TRBD1, 6 bases. The CDR3 loop spans 15 amino acids. V was trimmed by 9 bases and J by 1 base, leaving 18 bases between them. Germline CDR1 SNHLY, CDR2 FYNNEI.

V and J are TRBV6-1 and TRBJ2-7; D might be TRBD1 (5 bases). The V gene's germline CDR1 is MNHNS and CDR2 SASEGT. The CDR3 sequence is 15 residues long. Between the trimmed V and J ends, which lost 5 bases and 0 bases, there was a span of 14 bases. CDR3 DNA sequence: TGTGCCAGCAGTCTCCCTCAGGGTAGCTCCTACGAGCAGTACTTC. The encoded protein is CASSLPQGSSYEQYF.

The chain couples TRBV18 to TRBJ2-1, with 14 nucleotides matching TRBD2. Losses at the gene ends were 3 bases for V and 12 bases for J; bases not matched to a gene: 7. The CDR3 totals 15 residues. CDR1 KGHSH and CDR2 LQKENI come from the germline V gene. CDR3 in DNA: TGTGCCAGCTCACCTTCGACTAGCGGGGGGGTAAGGCAGTTCTTC. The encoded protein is CASSPSTSGGVRQFF.

The CDR3 sequence: CASSPSWDIHEQYF. CDR3 coding DNA: TGTGCCAGCAGCCCCAGCTGGGACATCCACGAGCAGTACTTC. The chain recombines TRBV11-2 with TRBJ2-7, with D tentatively TRBD1 (6 bases). The germline V and J ends were trimmed by 5 bases and 5 bases, with 16 bases remaining between them. CDR3 length: 14 residues. Germline V gives CDR1 SGHAT, CDR2 FQNNGV.

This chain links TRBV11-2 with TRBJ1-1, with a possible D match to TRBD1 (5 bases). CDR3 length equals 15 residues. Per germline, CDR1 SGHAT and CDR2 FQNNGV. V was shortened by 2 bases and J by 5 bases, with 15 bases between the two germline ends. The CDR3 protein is CASSLWTGRGTEAFF. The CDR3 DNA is TGTGCCAGCAGCTTATGGACGGGTAGGGGAACTGAAGCTTTCTTT.

CDR3 coding DNA: TGCAGCGTTGAGGCAGACTCCTACGAGCAGTACTTC. Translation: CSVEADSYEQYF. The chain links TRBV29-1 to TRBJ2-7; D remains unclear. This CDR3 has 12 amino acids. Trimming shortened V by 3 bases and J by 0 bases, and 6 bases separated the two germline ends. From germline, CDR1 is SQVTM and CDR2 ANQGSEA.

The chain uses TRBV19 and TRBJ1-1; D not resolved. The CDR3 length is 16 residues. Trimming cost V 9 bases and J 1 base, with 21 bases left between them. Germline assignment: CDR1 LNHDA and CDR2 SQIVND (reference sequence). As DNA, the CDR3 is TGTGCCAGCCAACCCCAGGCAGCTCTGTGGAACACTGAAGCTTTCTTT. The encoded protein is CASQPQAALWNTEAFF.

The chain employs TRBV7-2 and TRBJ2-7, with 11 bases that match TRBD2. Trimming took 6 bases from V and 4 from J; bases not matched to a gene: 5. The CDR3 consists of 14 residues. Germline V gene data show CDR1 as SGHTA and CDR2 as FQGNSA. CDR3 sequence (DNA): TGTGCCAGCAGTGCACTAGCGGGAGTTTACGAGCAGTACTTC. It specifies CASSALAGVYEQYF.

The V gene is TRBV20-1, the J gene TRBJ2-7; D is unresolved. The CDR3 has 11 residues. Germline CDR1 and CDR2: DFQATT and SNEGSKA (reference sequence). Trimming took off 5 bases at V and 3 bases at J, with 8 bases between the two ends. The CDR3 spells CSARNSYEQYF. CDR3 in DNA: TGCAGTGCTCGTAACAGCTACGAGCAGTACTTC.

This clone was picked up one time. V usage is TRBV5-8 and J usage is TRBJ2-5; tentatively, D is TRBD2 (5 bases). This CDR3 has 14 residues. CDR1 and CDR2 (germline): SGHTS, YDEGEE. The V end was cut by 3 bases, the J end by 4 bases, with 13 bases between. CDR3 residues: CASSSRVRVETQYF. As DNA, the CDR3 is TGTGCCAGCAGCTCCCGTGTGAGGGTAGAGACCCAGTACTTC.

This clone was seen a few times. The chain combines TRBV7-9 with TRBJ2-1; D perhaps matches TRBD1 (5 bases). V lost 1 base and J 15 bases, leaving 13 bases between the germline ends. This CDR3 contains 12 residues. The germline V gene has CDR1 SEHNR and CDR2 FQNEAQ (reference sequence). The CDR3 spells CASSLGSGILFF. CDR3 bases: TGTGCCAGCAGCTTAGGGTCAGGGATCTTGTTCTTC.

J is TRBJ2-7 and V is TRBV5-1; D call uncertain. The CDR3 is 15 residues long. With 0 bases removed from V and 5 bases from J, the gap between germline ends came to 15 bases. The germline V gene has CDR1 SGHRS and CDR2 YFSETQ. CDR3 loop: CASSLGRPEVDEQYF. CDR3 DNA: TGCGCCAGCAGCTTGGGGAGACCGGAAGTAGACGAGCAGTACTTC.

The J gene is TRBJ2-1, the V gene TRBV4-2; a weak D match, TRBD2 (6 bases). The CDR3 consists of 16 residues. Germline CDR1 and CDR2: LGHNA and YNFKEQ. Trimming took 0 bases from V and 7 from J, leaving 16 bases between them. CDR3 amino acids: CASSQDSLAYGNEQFF. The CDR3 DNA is TGTGCCAGCAGCCAAGATAGCCTAGCGTACGGGAATGAGCAGTTCTTC.

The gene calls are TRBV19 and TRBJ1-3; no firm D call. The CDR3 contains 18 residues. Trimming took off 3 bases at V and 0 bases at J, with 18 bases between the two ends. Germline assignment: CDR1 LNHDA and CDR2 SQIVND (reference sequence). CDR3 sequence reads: CASSIISAGSSSGNTIYF. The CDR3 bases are TGTGCCAGTAGTATTATCAGTGCAGGCTCGAGCTCTGGAAACACCATATATTTT.

CDR3 bases: TGTGCCAGTAGTATCGGGCAGGTGGTTGGTGATGAGCAGTTCTTC. It encodes CASSIGQVVGDEQFF. The chain carries TRBV19 and TRBJ2-1; the D is unclear. The CDR3 has 15 residues. Germline assignment: CDR1 LNHDA and CDR2 SQIVND (reference sequence). Trimming took 3 bases from V and 8 from J, leaving 17 bases between them.

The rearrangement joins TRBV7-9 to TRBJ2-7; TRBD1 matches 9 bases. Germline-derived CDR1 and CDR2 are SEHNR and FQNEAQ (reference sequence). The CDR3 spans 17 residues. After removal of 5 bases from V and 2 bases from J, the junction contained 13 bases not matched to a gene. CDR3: CASSRTTTGGLPYEQYF. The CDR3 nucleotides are TGTGCCAGCAGCAGGACCACAACAGGGGGCCTACCCTACGAGCAGTACTTC.

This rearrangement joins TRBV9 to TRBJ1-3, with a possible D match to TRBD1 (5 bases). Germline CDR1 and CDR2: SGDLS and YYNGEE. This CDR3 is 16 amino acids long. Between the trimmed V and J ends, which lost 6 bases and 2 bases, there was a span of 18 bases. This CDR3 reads CASTDGPGTAGNTIYF. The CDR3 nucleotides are TGTGCCAGCACAGATGGTCCCGGGACTGCTGGAAACACCATATATTTT.